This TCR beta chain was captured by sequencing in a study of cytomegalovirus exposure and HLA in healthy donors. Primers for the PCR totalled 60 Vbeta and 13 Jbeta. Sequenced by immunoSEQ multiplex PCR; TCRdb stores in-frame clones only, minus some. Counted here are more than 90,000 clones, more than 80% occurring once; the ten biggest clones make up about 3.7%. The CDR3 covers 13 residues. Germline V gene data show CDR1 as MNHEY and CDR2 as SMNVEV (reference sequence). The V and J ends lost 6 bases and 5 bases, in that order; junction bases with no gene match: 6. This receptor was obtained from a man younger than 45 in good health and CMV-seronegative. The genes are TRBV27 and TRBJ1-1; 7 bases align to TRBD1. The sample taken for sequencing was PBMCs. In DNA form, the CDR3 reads TGTGCCAGCAGCGTAGGACAGGCGACTGAAGCTTTCTTT. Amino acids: CASSVGQATEAFF.